This TCR beta chain was found in a study of beta chain features in type 1 diabetes. Study-level results: TCRB CDR3s were moderately but significantly shorter in Type 1 diabetes patients in all four CD4+ subsets. PCR could preferentially amplify shorter templates, alike in patients and controls.

The authors reverse transcribed all of the isolated RNA, so sequencing captured expressed TCRB transcripts. The protocol was immunoSEQ multiplex PCR, while the TCRdb copy is restricted to in-frame clones and leaves out a portion. The sample yields 300,000 to 400,000 clones, about a tenth seen once. Trimming cost V 5 bases and J 4 bases, with 14 bases left between them. The CDR3 spans 14 residues. Germline lookup yields CDR1 MNHEY and CDR2 SVGAGI. This clone was seen just once. Its antigen is currently unknown. This clonotype was sampled from a man younger than 45 with type 1 diabetes. The source material was central memory CD4+ T cells from blood. The V call is TRBV6-5, the J call TRBJ1-1, with D possibly being TRBD1 (6 bases). CDR3 sequence: CASSRDILATEAFF. The CDR3 DNA reads as TGTGCCAGCAGTCGGGACATCTTGGCCACTGAAGCTTTCTTT.